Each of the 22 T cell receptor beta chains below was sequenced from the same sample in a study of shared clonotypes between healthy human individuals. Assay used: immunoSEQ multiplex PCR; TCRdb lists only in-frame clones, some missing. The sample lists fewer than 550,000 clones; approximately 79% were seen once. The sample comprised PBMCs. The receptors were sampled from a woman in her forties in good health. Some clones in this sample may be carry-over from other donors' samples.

Written as DNA, the CDR3 is TGTGCCAGCTCGCCAGAAGGTAGCGAGCAGTACTTC. This encodes CASSPEGSEQYF. The chain joins TRBV18 to TRBJ2-7; D remains unclear. Trimming left V 6 bases short and J 6 bases short, with 12 bases between. Germline CDR1 and CDR2: KGHSH and LQKENI. This CDR3 spans 12 amino acids.

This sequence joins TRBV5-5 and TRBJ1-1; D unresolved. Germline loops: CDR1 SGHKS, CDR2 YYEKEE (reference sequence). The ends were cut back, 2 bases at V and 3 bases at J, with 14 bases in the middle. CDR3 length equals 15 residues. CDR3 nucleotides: TGTGCCAGCAGCTTTGGCAGAGGGCTTTACACTGAAGCTTTCTTT. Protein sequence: CASSFGRGLYTEAFF.

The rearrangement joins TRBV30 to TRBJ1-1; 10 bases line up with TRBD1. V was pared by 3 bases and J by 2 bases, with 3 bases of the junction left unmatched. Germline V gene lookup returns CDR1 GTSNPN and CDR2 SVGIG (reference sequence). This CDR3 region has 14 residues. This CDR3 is CAWRRTGGNTEAFF. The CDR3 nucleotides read TGTGCCTGGAGGAGGACAGGGGGAAACACTGAAGCTTTCTTT.

The CDR3 is CASRPGGGIYEQYF. CDR3 sequence (DNA): TGCGCCAGCAGGCCGGGGGGGGGAATCTACGAGCAGTACTTC. The rearrangement joins TRBV10-2 to TRBJ2-7, with TRBD2 matching over 8 bases. The V gene's germline CDR1 is WSHSY and CDR2 SAAADI. There are 14 residues in the CDR3. Trimming took 6 bases from V and 3 from J; bases not matched to a gene: 7.

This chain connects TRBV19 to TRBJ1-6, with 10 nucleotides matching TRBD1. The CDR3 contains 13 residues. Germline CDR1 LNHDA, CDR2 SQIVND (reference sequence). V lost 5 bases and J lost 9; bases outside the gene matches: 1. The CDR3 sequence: CASSDRGLSPLHF. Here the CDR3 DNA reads TGTGCCAGTAGTGACAGGGGGCTTTCACCCCTCCACTTT.

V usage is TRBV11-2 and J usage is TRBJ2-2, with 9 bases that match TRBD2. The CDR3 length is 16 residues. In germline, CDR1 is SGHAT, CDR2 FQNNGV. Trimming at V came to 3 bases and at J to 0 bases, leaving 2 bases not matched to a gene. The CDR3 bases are TGTGCCAGCAGCTTGTGGACTAGCGCGAACACCGGGGAGCTGTTTTTT. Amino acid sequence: CASSLWTSANTGELFF.

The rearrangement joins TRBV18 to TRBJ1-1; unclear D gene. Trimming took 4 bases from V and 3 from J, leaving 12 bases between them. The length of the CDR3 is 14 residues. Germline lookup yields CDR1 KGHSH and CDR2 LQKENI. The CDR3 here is CASSLEQRDTEAFF. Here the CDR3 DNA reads TGTGCCAGCTCACTTGAACAAAGAGACACTGAAGCTTTCTTT.

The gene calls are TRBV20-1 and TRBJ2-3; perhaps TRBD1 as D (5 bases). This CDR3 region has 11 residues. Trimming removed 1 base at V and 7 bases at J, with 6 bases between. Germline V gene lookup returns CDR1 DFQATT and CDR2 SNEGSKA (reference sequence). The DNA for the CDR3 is TGCAGTGCTAGAGGGGGCTATACGCAGTATTTT. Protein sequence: CSARGGYTQYF.

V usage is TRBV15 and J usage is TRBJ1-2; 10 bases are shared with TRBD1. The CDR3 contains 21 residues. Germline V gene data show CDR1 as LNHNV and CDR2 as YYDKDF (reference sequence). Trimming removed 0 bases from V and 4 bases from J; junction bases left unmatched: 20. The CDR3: CATSREQRGLGQGLRSYGYTF. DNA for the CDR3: TGTGCCACCAGCAGAGAGCAGCGCGGACTGGGACAGGGGTTGAGAAGCTATGGCTACACCTTC.

CDR3 DNA sequence: TGTGCCAGCAGTCGACAGTTCGCCACCGGGGAGCTGTTTTTT. Translating gives CASSRQFATGELFF. V usage is TRBV5-4 and J usage is TRBJ2-2; D perhaps matches TRBD1 (5 bases). The CDR3 loop spans 14 amino acids. Trimming left V 5 bases short and J 4 bases short, with 12 bases between. Looked up from germline, CDR1 is SGHNT and CDR2 is YYREEE (reference sequence).

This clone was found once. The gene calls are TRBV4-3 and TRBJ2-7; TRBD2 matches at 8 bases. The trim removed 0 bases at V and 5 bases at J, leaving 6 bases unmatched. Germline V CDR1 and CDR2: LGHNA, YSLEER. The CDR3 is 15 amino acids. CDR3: CASSQEEREIDEQYF. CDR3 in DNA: TGCGCCAGCAGCCAAGAAGAGCGGGAGATAGACGAGCAGTACTTC.

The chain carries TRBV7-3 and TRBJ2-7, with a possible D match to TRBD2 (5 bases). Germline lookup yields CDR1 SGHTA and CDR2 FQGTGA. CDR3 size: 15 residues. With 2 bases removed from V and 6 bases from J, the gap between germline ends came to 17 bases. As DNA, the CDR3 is TGTGCCAGCAGCTTAGGGTTTCAGAGGGCCGGCGAGCAGTACTTC. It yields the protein CASSLGFQRAGEQYF.

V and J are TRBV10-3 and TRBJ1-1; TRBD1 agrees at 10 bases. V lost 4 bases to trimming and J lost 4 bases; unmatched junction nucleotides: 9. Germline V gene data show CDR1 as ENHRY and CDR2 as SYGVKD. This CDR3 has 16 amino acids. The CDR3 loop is CAISGDRGRRSTEAFF. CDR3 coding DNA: TGTGCCATCAGTGGGGACAGGGGAAGGAGGAGCACTGAAGCTTTCTTT.

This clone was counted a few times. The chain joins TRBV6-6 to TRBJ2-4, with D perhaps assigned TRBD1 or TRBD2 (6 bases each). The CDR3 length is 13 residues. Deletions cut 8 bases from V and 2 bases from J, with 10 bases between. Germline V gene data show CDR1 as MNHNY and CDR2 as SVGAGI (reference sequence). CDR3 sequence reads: CASSGGPKNIQYF. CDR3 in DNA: TGTGCCAGCTCTGGGGGGCCCAAAAACATTCAGTACTTC.

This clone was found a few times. Written as DNA, the CDR3 is TGTGCCACCAGCAGAGACCTTCCTTCAGGGGGAAGCCGGTTCTTC. It specifies CATSRDLPSGGSRFF. This chain links TRBV15 with TRBJ2-1, with 7 positions matching TRBD1. The CDR3 loop spans 15 amino acids. Unmatched junction bases numbered 14, after V lost 0 bases and J lost 15 bases. The germline V gene encodes CDR1 LNHNV and CDR2 YYDKDF (reference sequence).

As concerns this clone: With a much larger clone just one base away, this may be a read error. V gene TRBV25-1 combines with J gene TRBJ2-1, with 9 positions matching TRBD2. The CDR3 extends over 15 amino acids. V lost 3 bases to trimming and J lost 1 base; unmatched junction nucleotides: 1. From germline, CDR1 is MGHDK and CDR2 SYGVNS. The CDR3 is CASSEAGGSYNEQFF. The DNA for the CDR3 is TGTGCCAGCAGTGAGGCGGGAGGGTCCTACAATGAGCAGTTCTTC.

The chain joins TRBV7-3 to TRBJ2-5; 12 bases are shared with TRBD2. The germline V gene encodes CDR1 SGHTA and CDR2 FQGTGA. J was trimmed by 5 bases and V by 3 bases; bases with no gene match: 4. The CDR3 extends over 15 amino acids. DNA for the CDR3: TGTGCCAGCAGCTTGGGACTAGCGGGTAGTGAGACCCAGTACTTC. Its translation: CASSLGLAGSETQYF.

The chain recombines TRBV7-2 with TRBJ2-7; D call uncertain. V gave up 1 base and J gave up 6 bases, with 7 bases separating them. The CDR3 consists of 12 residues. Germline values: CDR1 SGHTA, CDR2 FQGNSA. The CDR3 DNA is TGTGCCAGCAGCTTAGGCGATTTCGAGCAGTACTTC. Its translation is CASSLGDFEQYF.

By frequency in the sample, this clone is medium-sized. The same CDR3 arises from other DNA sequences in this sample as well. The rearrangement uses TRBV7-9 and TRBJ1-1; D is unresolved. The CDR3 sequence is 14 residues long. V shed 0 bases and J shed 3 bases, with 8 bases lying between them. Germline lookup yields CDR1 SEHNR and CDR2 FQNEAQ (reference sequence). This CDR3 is CASSLAGSHTEAFF. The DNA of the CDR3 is TGTGCCAGCAGCTTAGCGGGCAGCCACACTGAAGCTTTCTTT.

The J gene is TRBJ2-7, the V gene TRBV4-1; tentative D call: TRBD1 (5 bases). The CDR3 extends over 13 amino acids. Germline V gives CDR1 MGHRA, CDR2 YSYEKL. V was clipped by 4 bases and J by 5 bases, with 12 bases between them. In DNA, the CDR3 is TGCGCCAGCAGCCTGTCTTGGGGCGACGAGCAGTACTTC. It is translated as CASSLSWGDEQYF.

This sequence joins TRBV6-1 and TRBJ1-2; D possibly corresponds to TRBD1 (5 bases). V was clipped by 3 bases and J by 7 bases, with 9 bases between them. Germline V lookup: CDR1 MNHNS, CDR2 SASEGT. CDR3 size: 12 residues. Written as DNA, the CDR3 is TGTGCCAGCAGTGATCCAGGGTTTGGCTACACCTTC. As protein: CASSDPGFGYTF.

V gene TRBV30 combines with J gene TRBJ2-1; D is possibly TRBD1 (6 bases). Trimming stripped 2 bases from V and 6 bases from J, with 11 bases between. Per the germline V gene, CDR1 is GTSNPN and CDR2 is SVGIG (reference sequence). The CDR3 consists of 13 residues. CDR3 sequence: CAWSKDRLNEQFF. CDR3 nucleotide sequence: TGTGCCTGGAGTAAGGACAGACTCAATGAGCAGTTCTTC. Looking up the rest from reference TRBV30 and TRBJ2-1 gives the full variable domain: SQTIHQWPATLVQPVGSPLSLECTVEGTSNPNLYWYRQAAGRGLQLLFYSVGIGQISSEVPQNLSASRPQDRQFILSSKKLLLSDSGFYLCAWSKDRLNEQFFGPGTRLTVL.